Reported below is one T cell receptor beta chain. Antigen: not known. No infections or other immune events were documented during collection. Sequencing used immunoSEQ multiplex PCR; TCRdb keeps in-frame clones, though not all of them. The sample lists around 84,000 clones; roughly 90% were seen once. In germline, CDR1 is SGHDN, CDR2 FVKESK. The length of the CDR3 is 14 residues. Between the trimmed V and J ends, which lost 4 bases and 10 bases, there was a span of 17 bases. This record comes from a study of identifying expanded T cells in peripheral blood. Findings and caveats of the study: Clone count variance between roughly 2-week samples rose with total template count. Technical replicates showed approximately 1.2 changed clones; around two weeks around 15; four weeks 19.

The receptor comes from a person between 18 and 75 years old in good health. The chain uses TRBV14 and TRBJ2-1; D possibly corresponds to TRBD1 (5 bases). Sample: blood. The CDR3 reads CASSRILDSGEQFF. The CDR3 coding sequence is TGTGCCAGCAGCCGAATCCTAGACAGTGGGGAGCAGTTCTTC. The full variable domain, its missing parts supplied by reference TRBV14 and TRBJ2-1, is EAGVTQFPSHSVIEKGQTVTLRCDPISGHDNLYWYRRVMGKEIKFLLHFVKESKQDESGMPNNRFLAERTGGTYSTLKVQPAELEDSGVYFCASSRILDSGEQFFGPGTRLTVL.